This TCR beta chain was obtained from a study of T cell responses to AZD1222 COVID-19 vaccine. The assay was immunoSEQ multiplex PCR, and TCRdb's table has in-frame clones only and misses some. The sample holds 95,000 to 150,000 clones, less than 95% seen once. Germline-derived CDR1 and CDR2 are SGHTS and YDEGEE. This CDR3 has 12 residues. V lost 1 base and J lost 17, with 13 bases in between. On this clone itself: Its antigen is as yet unknown.

Study-wide findings and caveats: Reportedly, nearly half the spike-specific TCRs target unmutated variant regions. The donor cohort was predominantly white British with a female majority, and clonal diversity may have been underestimated.

This sequence joins TRBV5-8 and TRBJ1-6; possible D gene TRBD1, 5 bases. This specimen was peripheral blood, taken on day 0 of MenACWY control vaccination. The origin of this receptor is an adult in good health. CDR3 region: CASSLFTGGVHF. DNA for the CDR3: TGTGCCAGCAGCTTGTTTACCGGGGGAGTCCACTTT.